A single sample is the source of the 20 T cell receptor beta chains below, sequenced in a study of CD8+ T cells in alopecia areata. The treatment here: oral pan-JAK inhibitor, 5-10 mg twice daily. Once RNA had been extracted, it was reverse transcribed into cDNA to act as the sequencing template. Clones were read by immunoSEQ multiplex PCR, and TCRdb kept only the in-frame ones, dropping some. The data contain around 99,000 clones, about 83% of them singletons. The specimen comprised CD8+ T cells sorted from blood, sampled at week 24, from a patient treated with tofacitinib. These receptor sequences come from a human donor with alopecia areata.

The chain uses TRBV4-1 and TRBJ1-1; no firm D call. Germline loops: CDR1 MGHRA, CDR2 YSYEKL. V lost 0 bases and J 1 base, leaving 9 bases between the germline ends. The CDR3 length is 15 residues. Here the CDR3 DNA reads TGCGCCAGCAGCCAAGAACAAAGATCGAACACTGAAGCTTTCTTT. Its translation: CASSQEQRSNTEAFF.

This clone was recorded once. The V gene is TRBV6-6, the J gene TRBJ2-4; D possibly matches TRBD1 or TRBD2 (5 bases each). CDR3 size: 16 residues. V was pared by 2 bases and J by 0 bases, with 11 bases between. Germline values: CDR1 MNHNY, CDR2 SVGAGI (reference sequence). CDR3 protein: CASSYPGLLAKNIQYF. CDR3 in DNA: TGTGCCAGCAGTTACCCGGGGCTTCTAGCCAAAAACATTCAGTACTTC.

The CDR3 spells CASSFGSYSYEQYF. The DNA of the CDR3 is TGCGCCAGCAGCTTTGGTTCGTACTCCTACGAGCAGTACTTC. The J gene is TRBJ2-7, the V gene TRBV5-1; the D is unclear. The V gene's germline CDR1 is SGHRS and CDR2 YFSETQ. This CDR3 is built from 14 residues. V lost 2 bases and J lost 0, with 9 bases in between.

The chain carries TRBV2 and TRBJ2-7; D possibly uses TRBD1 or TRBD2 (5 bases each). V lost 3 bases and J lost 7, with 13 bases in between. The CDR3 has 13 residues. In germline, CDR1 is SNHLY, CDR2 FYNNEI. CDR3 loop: CASSDPGRREQYF. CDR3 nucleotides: TGTGCCAGCAGTGACCCGGGACGGAGAGAGCAGTACTTC.

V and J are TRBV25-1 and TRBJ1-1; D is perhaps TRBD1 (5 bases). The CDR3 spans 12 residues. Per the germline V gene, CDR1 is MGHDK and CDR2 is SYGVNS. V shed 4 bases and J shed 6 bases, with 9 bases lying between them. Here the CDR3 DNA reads TGTGCCAGCAGTGCAGACAGATCTGAAGCTTTCTTT. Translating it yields CASSADRSEAFF. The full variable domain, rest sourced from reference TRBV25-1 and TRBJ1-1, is EADIYQTPRYLVIGTGKKITLECSQTMGHDKMYWYQQDPGMELHLIHYSYGVNSTEKGDLSSESTVSRIRTEHFPLTLESARPSHTSQYLCASSADRSEAFFGQGTRLTVV.

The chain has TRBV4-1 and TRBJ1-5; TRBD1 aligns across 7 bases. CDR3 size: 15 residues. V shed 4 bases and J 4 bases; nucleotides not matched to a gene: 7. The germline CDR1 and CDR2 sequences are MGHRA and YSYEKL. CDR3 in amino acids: CASSLIGDSNQPQHF. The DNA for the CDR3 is TGCGCCAGCAGCCTCATAGGGGACAGTAATCAGCCCCAGCATTTT.

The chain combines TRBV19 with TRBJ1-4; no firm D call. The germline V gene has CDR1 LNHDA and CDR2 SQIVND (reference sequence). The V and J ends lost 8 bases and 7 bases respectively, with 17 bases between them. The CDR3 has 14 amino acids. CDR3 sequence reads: CASGPDGVGEKLFF. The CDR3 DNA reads TGTGCCAGTGGGCCAGATGGGGTCGGTGAAAAACTGTTTTTT.

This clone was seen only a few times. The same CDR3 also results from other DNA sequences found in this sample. The CDR3 nucleotides read TGTGCCTGGAGTGTGACGGGGTACGAGCAGTACTTC. This codes for CAWSVTGYEQYF. The V call is TRBV30, the J call TRBJ2-7, with D perhaps TRBD2 (5 bases). V was pared by 0 bases and J by 4 bases, with 7 bases between. The V gene's germline CDR1 is GTSNPN and CDR2 SVGIG (reference sequence). This CDR3 is 12 amino acids long.

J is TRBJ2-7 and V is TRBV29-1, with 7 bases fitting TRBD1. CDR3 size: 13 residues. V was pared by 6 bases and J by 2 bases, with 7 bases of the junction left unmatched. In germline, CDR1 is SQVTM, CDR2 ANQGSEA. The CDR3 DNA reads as TGCAGCGTGGTGGGACAGATGACCTACGAGCAGTACTTC. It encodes CSVVGQMTYEQYF.

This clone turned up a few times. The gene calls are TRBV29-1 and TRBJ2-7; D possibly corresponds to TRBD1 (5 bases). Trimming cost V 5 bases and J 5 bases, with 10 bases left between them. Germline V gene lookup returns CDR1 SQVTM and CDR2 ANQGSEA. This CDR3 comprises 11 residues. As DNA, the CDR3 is TGCAGCGTTCGCCAGGACAACGAGCAGTACTTC. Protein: CSVRQDNEQYF.

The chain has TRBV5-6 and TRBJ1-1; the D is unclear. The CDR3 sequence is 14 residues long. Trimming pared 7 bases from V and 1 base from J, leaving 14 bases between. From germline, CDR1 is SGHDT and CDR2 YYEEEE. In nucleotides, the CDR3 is TGTGCCAGCTATAGCCGGAAAGAGAACACTGAAGCTTTCTTT. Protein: CASYSRKENTEAFF. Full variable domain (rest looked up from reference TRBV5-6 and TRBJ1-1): DAGVTQSPTHLIKTRGQQVTLRCSPKSGHDTVSWYQQALGQGPQFIFQYYEEEERQRGNFPDRFSGHQFPNYSSELNVNALLLGDSALYLCASYSRKENTEAFFGQGTRLTVV.

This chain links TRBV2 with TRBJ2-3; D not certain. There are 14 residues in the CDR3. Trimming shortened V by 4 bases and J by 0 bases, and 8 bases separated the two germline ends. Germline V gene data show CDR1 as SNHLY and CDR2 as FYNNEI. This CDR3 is CASSVISSTDTQYF. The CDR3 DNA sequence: TGTGCCAGCAGTGTTATTTCTAGCACAGATACGCAGTATTTT.

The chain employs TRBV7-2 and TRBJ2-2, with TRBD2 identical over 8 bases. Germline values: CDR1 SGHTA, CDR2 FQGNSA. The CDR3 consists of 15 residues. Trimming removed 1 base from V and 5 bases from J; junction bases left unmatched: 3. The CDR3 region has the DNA TGTGCCAGCAGCTTAGAACTAGCGGCAACCGGGGAGCTGTTTTTT. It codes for CASSLELAATGELFF. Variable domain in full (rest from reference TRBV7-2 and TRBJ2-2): GAGVSQSPSNKVTEKGKDVELRCDPISGHTALYWYRQSLGQGLEFLIYFQGNSAPDKSGLPSDRFSAERTGGSVSTLTIQRTQQEDSAVYLCASSLELAATGELFFGEGSRLTVL.

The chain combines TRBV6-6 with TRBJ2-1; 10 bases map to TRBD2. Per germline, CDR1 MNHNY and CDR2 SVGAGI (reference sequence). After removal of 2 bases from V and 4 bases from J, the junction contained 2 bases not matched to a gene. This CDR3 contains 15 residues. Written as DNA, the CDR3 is TGTGCCAGCAGTTACCAGCGGGGGGGTTACAATGAGCAGTTCTTC. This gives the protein CASSYQRGGYNEQFF.

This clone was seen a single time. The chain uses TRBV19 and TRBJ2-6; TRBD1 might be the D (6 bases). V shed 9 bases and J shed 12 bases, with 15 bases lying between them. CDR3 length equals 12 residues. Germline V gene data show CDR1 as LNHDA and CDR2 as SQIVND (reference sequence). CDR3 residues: CASSEGVSVLTF. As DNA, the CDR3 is TGTGCCAGCTCAGAGGGGGTATCCGTCCTGACTTTC.

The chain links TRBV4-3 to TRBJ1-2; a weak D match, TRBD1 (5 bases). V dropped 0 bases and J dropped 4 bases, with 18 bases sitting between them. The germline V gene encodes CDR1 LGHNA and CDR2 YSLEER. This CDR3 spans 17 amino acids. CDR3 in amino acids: CASSQELGATSSYGYTF. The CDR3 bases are TGCGCCAGCAGCCAAGAATTAGGGGCAACCTCTAGCTATGGCTACACCTTC.

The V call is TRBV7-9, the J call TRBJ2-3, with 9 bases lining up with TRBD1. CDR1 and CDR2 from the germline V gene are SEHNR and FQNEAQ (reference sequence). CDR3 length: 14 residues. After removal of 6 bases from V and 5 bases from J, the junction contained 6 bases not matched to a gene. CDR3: CASSPGTGKDTQYF. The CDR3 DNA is TGTGCCAGCAGTCCCGGGACAGGGAAAGATACGCAGTATTTT.

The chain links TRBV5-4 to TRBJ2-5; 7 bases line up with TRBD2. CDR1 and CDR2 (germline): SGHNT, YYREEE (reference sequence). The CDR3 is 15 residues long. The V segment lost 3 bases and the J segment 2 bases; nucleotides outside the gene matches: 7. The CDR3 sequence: CASSWKDGGQETQYF. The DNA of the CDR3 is TGTGCCAGCAGCTGGAAAGACGGGGGGCAAGAGACCCAGTACTTC.

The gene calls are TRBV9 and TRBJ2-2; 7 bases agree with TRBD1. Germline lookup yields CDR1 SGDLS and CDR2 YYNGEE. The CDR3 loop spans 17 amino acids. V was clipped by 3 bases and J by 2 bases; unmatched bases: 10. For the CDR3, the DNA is TGTGCCAGCAGCGAACAACCGGGACAGAAAAACACCGGGGAGCTGTTTTTT. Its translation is CASSEQPGQKNTGELFF.

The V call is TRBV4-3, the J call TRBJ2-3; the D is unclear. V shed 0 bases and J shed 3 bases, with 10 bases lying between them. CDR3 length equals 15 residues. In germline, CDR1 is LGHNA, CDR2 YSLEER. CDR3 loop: CASSQDSLTTDTQYF. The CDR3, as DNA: TGCGCCAGCAGCCAAGATTCCCTTACGACAGATACGCAGTATTTT.